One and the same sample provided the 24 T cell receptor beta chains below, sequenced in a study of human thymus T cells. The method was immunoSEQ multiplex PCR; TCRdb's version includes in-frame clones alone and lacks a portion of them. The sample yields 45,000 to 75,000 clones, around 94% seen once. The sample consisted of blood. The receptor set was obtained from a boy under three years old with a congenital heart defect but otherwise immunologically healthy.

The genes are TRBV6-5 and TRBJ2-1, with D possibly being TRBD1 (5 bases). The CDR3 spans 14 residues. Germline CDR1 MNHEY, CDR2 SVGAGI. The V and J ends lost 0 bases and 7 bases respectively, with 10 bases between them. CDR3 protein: CASSYSRQRNEQFF. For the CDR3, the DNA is TGTGCCAGCAGTTACTCGAGACAGAGAAATGAGCAGTTCTTC.

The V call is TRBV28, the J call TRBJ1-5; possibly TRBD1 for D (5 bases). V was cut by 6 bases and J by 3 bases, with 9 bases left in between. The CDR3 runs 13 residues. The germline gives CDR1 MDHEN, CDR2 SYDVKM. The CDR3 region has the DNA TGTGCCAGCAGGCGTGGGGCCAATCAGCCCCAGCATTTT. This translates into CASRRGANQPQHF. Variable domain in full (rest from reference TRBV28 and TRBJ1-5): DVKVTQSSRYLVKRTGEKVFLECVQDMDHENMFWYRQDPGLGLRLIYFSYDVKMKEKGDIPEGYSVSREKKERFSLILESASTNQTSMYLCASRRGANQPQHFGDGTRLSIL.

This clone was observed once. The CDR3 here is CASSEAGADTQYF. DNA for the CDR3: TGTGCCAGCAGTGAAGCGGGAGCAGATACGCAGTATTTT. The rearrangement uses TRBV6-1 and TRBJ2-3, with a weak D call TRBD2 (5 bases). CDR3 length: 13 residues. Trimming stripped 0 bases from V and 4 bases from J, with 5 bases between. Germline CDR1 MNHNS, CDR2 SASEGT.

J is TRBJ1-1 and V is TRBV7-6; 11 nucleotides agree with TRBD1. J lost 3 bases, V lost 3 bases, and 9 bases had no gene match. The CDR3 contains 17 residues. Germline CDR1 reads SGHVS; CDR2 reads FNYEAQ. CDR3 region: CASSFAIPGQGDTEAFF. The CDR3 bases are TGTGCCAGCAGCTTCGCCATACCGGGACAGGGGGACACTGAAGCTTTCTTT.

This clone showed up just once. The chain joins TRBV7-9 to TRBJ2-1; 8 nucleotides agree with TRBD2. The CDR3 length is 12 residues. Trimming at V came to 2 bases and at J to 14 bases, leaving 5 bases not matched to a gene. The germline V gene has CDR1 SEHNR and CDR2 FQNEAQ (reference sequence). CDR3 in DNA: TGTGCCAGCAGCTTACTTAGCGGGAATGAGTTCTTC. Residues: CASSLLSGNEFF.

For the CDR3, the DNA is TGTGCCAGCAGCTTCGGACAGGGGGGAAGGTTCGATGGCTACACCTTC. It yields the protein CASSFGQGGRFDGYTF. The V call is TRBV13, the J call TRBJ1-2, with 10 bases lining up with TRBD1. The junction had 10 bases not matched to a gene; V was cut back by 3 bases and J by 6 bases. The CDR3 is 16 residues long. Germline V gene lookup returns CDR1 PRHDT and CDR2 FYEKMQ (reference sequence).

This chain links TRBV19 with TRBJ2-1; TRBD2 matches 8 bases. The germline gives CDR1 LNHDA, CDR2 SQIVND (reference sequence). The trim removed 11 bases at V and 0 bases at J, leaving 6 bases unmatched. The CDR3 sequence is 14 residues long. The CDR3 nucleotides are TGTGCCTGCAAGCTAGCGGGCTCCTACAATGAGCAGTTCTTC. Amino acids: CACKLAGSYNEQFF.

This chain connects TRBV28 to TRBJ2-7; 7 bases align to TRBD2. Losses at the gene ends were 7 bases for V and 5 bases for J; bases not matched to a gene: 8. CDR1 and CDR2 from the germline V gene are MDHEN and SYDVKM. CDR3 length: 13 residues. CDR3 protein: CASTGGRENEQYF. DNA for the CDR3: TGTGCCAGCACGGGGGGAAGGGAAAACGAGCAGTACTTC.

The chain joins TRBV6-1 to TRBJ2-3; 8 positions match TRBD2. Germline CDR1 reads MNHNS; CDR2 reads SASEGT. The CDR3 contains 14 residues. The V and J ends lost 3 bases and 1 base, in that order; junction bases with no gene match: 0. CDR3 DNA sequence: TGTGCCAGCAGTGAGCGGGGGGGCACAGATACGCAGTATTTT. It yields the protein CASSERGGTDTQYF.

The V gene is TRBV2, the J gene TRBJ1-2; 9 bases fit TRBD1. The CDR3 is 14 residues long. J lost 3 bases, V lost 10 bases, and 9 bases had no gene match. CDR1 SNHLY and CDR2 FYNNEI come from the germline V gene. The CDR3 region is CATLWDRDDYGYTF. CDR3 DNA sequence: TGTGCCACGCTCTGGGACAGGGATGACTATGGCTACACCTTC.

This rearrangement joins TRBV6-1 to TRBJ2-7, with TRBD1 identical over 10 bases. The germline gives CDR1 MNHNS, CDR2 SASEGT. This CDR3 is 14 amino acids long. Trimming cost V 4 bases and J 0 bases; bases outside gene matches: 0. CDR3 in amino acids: CASSGTGGSYEQYF. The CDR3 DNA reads TGTGCCAGCAGTGGGACAGGGGGCTCCTACGAGCAGTACTTC.

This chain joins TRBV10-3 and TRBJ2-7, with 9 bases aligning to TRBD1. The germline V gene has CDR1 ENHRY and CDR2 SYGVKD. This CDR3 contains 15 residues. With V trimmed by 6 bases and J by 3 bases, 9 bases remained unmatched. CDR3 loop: CAISTWDRVYYEQYF. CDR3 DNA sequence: TGTGCCATCAGCACCTGGGACAGGGTATACTACGAGCAGTACTTC.

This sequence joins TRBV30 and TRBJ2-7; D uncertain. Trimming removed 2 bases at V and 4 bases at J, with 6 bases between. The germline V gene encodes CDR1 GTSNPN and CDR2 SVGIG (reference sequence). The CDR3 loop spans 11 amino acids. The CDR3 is CAWSSAYEQYF. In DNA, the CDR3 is TGTGCCTGGAGTTCCGCTTACGAGCAGTACTTC.

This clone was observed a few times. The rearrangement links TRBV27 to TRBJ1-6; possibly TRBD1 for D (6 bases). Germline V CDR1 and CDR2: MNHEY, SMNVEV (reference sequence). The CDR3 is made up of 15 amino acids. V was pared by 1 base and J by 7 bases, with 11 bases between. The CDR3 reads CASSLWQGRNSPLHF. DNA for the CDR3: TGTGCCAGCAGTTTATGGCAGGGGAGAAATTCACCCCTCCACTTT.

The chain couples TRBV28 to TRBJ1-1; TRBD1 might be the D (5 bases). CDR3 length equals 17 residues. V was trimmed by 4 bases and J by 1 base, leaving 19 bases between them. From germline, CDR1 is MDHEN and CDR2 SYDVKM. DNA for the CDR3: TGTGCCAGCAGTTCCATTAAATCCGGGACCTCGAACACTGAAGCTTTCTTT. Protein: CASSSIKSGTSNTEAFF.

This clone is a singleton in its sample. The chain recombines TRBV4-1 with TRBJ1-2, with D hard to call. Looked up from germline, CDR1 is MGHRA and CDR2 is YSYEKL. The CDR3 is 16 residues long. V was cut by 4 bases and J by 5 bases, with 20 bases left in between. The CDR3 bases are TGCGCCAGCAGCCGAGAAGGCCAGCGGTCCCCGTATGGCTACACCTTC. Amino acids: CASSREGQRSPYGYTF.

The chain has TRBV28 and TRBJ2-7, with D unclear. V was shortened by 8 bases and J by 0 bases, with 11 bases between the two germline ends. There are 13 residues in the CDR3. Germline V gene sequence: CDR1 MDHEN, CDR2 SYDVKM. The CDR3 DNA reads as TGTGCCAGCCTGGATCGGAGCTCCTACGAGCAGTACTTC. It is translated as CASLDRSSYEQYF.

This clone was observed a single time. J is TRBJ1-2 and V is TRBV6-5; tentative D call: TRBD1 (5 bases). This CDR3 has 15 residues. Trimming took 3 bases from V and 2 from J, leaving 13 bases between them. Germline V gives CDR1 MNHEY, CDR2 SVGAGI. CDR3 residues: CASSYSWDVNYGYTF. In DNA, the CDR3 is TGTGCCAGCAGTTATAGCTGGGACGTGAACTATGGCTACACCTTC.

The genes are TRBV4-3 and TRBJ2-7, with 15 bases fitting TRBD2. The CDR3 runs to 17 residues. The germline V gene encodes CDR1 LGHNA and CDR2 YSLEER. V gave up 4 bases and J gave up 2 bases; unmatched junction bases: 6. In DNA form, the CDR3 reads TGCGCCAGCAGCCCGAAGGGACTAGCGGGGGGCCCCTACGAGCAGTACTTC. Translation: CASSPKGLAGGPYEQYF.

CDR3 nucleotide sequence: TGTGCCAGCAAAGAGGTTCCCTATAGCAATCAGCCCCAGCATTTT. Its protein is CASKEVPYSNQPQHF. The genes are TRBV28 and TRBJ1-5, with unresolved D. V gave up 7 bases and J gave up 0 bases, with 13 bases separating them. The CDR3 runs to 15 residues. Germline CDR1 is MDHEN and CDR2 is SYDVKM.

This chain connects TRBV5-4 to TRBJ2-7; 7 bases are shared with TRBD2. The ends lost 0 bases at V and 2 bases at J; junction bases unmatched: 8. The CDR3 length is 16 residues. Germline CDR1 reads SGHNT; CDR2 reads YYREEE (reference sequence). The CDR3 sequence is CASSLEPSGAPYEQYF. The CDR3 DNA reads TGTGCCAGCAGCTTGGAGCCCAGCGGGGCCCCCTACGAGCAGTACTTC.

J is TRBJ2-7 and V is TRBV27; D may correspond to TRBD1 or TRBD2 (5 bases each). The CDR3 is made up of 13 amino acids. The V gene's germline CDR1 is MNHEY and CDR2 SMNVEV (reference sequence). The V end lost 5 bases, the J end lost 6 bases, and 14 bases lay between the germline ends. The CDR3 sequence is CASSLFEGLEQYF. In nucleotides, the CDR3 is TGTGCCAGCAGTCTATTTGAGGGGCTCGAGCAGTACTTC.

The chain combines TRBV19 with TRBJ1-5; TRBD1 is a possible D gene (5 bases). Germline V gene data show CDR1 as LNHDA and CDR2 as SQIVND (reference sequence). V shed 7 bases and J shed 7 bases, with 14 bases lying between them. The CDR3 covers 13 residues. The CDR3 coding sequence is TGTGCCAGTACCAGGGCTCGGGGGCAGCCCCAGCATTTT. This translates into CASTRARGQPQHF.

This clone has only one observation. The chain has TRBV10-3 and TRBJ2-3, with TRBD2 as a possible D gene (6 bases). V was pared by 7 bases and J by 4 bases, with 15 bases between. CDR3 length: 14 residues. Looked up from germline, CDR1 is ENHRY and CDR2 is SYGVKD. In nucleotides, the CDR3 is TGTGCCATCACCTCCCCCGGAGGGGCAGATACGCAGTATTTT. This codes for CAITSPGGADTQYF.